This TCR beta chain was identified during a study of cytotoxic CD8 clonotypes in ibrutinib-treated CLL. As for this clone: Its matching antigen is unknown.

There are 15 residues in the CDR3. Germline CDR1 reads SGDLS; CDR2 reads YYNGEE. Trimming stripped 4 bases from V and 5 bases from J, with 16 bases between. Assay used: immunoSEQ multiplex PCR; TCRdb lists only in-frame clones, some missing. In the table there are 25,000 to 30,000 clones, almost 70% of which are singletons. Study conclusions and caveats: Public clonotypes, an uncommon group, contracted or remained stable on treatment.

The receptor comes from a human donor with chronic lymphocytic leukemia. Sequencing was performed on PBMCs, taken after 24 months of ibrutinib treatment. The chain is built from TRBV9 and TRBJ2-1, with a weak D call TRBD2 (6 bases). The CDR3 spells CASSSYRDLDNEQFF. The DNA for the CDR3 is TGTGCCAGCAGCTCCTACCGGGACTTAGACAATGAGCAGTTCTTC.